This is a list of T cell receptor beta chains from one sample in a study of a mutant IDH1 vaccine in newly diagnosed glioma. Clones were sequenced by immunoSEQ multiplex PCR, and TCRdb holds only the in-frame ones, with some missing. Of around 100,000 clones listed, around 79% are singletons. This specimen consisted of PBMCs, obtained from a glioma patient treated with radiotherapy, temozolomide or both. Receptors originate from a man aged 35 to 55 with glioma. Some clones in this sample may be carry-over from other donors' samples. Each CDR3 is given with its conserved first and last residue. D genes are given only for firm matches. A clone size is listed for some rows: how often the clone was seen (once, few, many), or a class if it is expanded.

>TRBJ2-3|-|TRBV18|once
TGTGCCAGCTCGCAAGATGGCTATACGCAGTATTTT
CASSQDGYTQYF
>TRBJ2-7|-|TRBV9|once
TGTGCCAGCAGCGTAGACAACTCCTACGAGCAGTACTTC
CASSVDNSYEQYF
>TRBJ1-2|TRBD1|TRBV11-2|few
TGTGCCAGCAGCTCTCCCGGGACAGGGAATGGCTACACCTTC
CASSSPGTGNGYTF
>TRBJ1-2|-|TRBV6-5|-
TGTGCCAGCAGCCCAGACGTAAACTATGGCTACACCTTC
CASSPDVNYGYTF
>TRBJ1-4|-|TRBV7-9|-
TGTGCCAGCAGCTCCGGGGTGGGTGGTGAAAAACTGTTTTTT
CASSSGVGGEKLFF
>TRBJ1-1|-|TRBV5-1|once
TGCGCCAGCCGCCGGGACGGCGGGGATTTAAACACTGAAGCTTTCTTT
CASRRDGGDLNTEAFF
>TRBJ2-2|-|TRBV5-1|-
TGCGCCAGCAGCTTGTCGGCGGGGGGGGAGCTGTTTTTT
CASSLSAGGELFF
>TRBJ1-1|-|TRBV18|-
TGTGCCAGCTCACCTATGTCGTTGGGGGTGAACACTGAAGCTTTCTTT
CASSPMSLGVNTEAFF
>TRBJ2-3|TRBD2|TRBV27|-
TGTGCCAGCAGACGAGGGACTAGCGGGGAGACAGATACGCAGTATTTT
CASRRGTSGETDTQYF
>TRBJ1-2|-|TRBV5-6|once
TGTGCCAGCAGAATCGCCGGGGGAACCCTCTATGGCTACACCTTC
CASRIAGGTLYGYTF
>TRBJ1-2|-|TRBV2|-
TGTGCCAGCAGTGAAGGGTACGGCTATGGCTACACCTTC
CASSEGYGYGYTF
>TRBJ2-2|-|TRBV30|-
TGTGCCTGGATGGGGAGGGGGCGAACCGGGGAGCTGTTTTTT
CAWMGRGRTGELFF
>TRBJ1-1|TRBD1|TRBV2|-
TGTGCCAGCAGGCCTCGACAGGGATCGAACACTGAAGCTTTCTTT
CASRPRQGSNTEAFF
>TRBJ1-1|-|TRBV19|-
TGTGCCAGTAGTATGGGTAAGGGGATCGCGAACACTGAAGCTTTCTTT
CASSMGKGIANTEAFF
>TRBJ2-1|-|TRBV18|-
TGTGCCAGCTCCCCGGGACTGCCTGAAGAGCAGTTCTTC
CASSPGLPEEQFF
>TRBJ1-1|TRBD1|TRBV27|-
TGTGCCAGCACCGGGACAGGTAACACTGAAGCTTTCTTT
CASTGTGNTEAFF
>TRBJ1-5|-|TRBV30|-
TGTGCCTGGAGTTTGACAGTTTCTGGCAATCAGCCCCAGCATTTT
CAWSLTVSGNQPQHF
>TRBJ2-2|-|TRBV2|few
TGTGCCAGCAGTGAGGACTTCGGGGAGCTGTTTTTT
CASSEDFGELFF
>TRBJ2-7|TRBD2|TRBV4-1|-
TGCGCCAGCAGCCCCCGGACGGGGGGGTTCTACGAGCAGTACTTC
CASSPRTGGFYEQYF
>TRBJ1-2|TRBD1|TRBV25-1|-
TGTGCCAGCAGTCTCCAGGGGGGGCACAGTGGCTACACCTTC
CASSLQGGHSGYTF
>TRBJ1-2|-|TRBV6-4|-
TGTGCCAGCAGTGACGGTCCGGACGGGGTTGGTGGCTACACCTTC
CASSDGPDGVGGYTF
>TRBJ1-5|TRBD1|TRBV2|-
TGTGCCAGCAGATTCGAACAGGGGGGGGGTCAGCCCCAGCATTTT
CASRFEQGGGQPQHF
>TRBJ1-2|-|TRBV2|-
TGTGCCAGCAGTGAGGGGTATGGCTACACCTTC
CASSEGYGYTF
>TRBJ2-4|TRBD2|TRBV29-1|-
TGCAGCGGGCGGGAGGGTCGAGATCAGTACTTC
CSGREGRDQYF
>TRBJ2-2|-|TRBV5-4|few
TGTGCCAGCAGCTTGGGAGTGGGAACCGGGGAGCTGTTTTTT
CASSLGVGTGELFF
>TRBJ2-2|-|TRBV19|-
TGTGCCAGTAGTATAGTGTACTGGACCGGGGAGCTGTTTTTT
CASSIVYWTGELFF
>TRBJ1-4|-|TRBV15|-
TGTGCCACCAGCAGAGGTAGGGGAGAAAAACTGTTTTTT
CATSRGRGEKLFF
>TRBJ1-6|TRBD1|TRBV2|-
TGTGCCAGCAGTGAAACTCGGACAGGGGGCAAATCACCCCTCCACTTT
CASSETRTGGKSPLHF
>TRBJ1-4|-|TRBV6-5|-
TGTGCCAGCGGCGTACAAGCAACTAATGAAAAACTGTTTTTT
CASGVQATNEKLFF
>TRBJ1-6|-|TRBV7-9|-
TGTGCCAGCAGCTTAGATGACAGTAATAATTCACCCCTCCACTTT
CASSLDDSNNSPLHF
>TRBJ1-5|-|TRBV7-9|-
TGTGCCAGCAGCTCCAGCTGGGTCCAGCCCCAGCATTTT
CASSSSWVQPQHF
>TRBJ2-7|TRBD1|TRBV6-6|few
TGTGCCAGCAGTGACGGACAGGGCTACGAGCAGTACTTC
CASSDGQGYEQYF
>TRBJ1-5|-|TRBV19|-
TGTGCCAGTAGTAAATGGAATCAGCCCCAGCATTTT
CASSKWNQPQHF
>TRBJ1-6|-|TRBV11-2|-
TGTGCCAGCAGCTTGGGCCCCGGGGTTGCACCCCTCCACTTT
CASSLGPGVAPLHF
>TRBJ1-6|-|TRBV21-1|-
TGTGCCAGCAGCCAAGGGGAATCACCCCTCCACTTT
CASSQGESPLHF
>TRBJ2-5|-|TRBV7-6|-
TGTGCCAGCAGCTTAGTAAGCCAAGGGACCCAGTACTTC
CASSLVSQGTQYF
>TRBJ1-5|-|TRBV27|-
TGTGCCAGCAGTACCCGACAGGGCAATCAGCCCCAGCATTTT
CASSTRQGNQPQHF
>TRBJ1-2|-|TRBV14|-
TGTGCCAGCAGCCAAGAGTGGGTCCGCCGTGGGGGGAGAGCAAACTATGGCTACACCTTC
CASSQEWVRRGGRANYGYTF
>TRBJ2-6|TRBD1|TRBV25-1|-
TGTGCCAGCAGTAGGGGACAGGGATCCTCTGGGGCCAACGTCCTGACTTTC
CASSRGQGSSGANVLTF
>TRBJ1-4|-|TRBV30|few
TGTGCCTGGGGACAGTCAACTAATGAAAAACTGTTTTTT
CAWGQSTNEKLFF
>TRBJ2-7|TRBD1|TRBV27|-
TGTGCCAGCAGCCCCCCAGGGGGCCTCTACTACGAGCAGTACTTC
CASSPPGGLYYEQYF
>TRBJ1-5|-|TRBV2|few
TGTGCCAGCAGGGTCGGACCGCTCAATCAGCCCCAGCATTTT
CASRVGPLNQPQHF
>TRBJ2-5|-|TRBV7-8|-
TGTGCCAGCAGCTTAGCAGAAAGACGCACGGAGACCCAGTACTTC
CASSLAERRTETQYF